This T cell receptor (beta chain) was documented in a study of T cells after yellow fever vaccination. Study-wide results and caveats: Researchers cautioned that FACS-sorted repertoires could harbor abundant clonotypes contaminating from the bulk population. Clonotype sharing between CD4 and CD8 compartments was small. Most clones from primary vaccination resurfaced after the booster (about 96% CD4, 70% to 90% CD8).

This clonotype occurred a few times. Its antigen is as yet unknown. Making TCR cDNA involved 5'RACE template switching, which added UMIs and a universal primer site. TCRdb itself ran the 5' RACE reads through MiXCR, one entry per CDR3 protein. The table records approximately 610,000 distinct CDR3 sequences, less than 20% of them present only once. Germline values: CDR1 SNHLY, CDR2 FYNNEI. The ends lost 6 bases at V and 7 bases at J; junction bases unmatched: 12. The CDR3 has 16 amino acids. The sequencing here drew on PBMCs, taken less than 6 days after the first yellow fever vaccination. This chain joins TRBV2 and TRBJ1-6; 7 positions agree with TRBD1. The receptor's source is a man between 18 and 29 years old who received the YFV17D yellow fever vaccine. The CDR3 DNA follows: TGTGCCAGCAGCGCTCCGGGACAGTCGAGGAATTCACCCCTCCACTTT. It is translated as CASSAPGQSRNSPLHF.